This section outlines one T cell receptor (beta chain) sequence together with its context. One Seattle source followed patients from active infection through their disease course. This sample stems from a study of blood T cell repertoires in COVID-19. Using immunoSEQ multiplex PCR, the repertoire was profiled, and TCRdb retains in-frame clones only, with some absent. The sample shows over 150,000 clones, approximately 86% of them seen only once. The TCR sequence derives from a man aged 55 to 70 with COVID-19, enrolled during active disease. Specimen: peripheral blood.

The CDR3 DNA is TGTGCCAGCAGTTACTTGGGACACTCCTCTGGGGCCAACGTCCTGACTTTC. This codes for CASSYLGHSSGANVLTF. J is TRBJ2-6 and V is TRBV6-2 or TRBV6-3, with D possibly matching TRBD1 (6 bases). The V gene's germline CDR1 is MNHEY and CDR2 SVGEGT. The CDR3 covers 17 residues. V shed 1 base and J shed 0 bases, with 10 bases lying between them.